The T cell receptor beta chain described here comes from a study of OX40 agonist ivuxolimab in advanced cancers. Study-wide context: The study enrolled dose-escalation patients with hepatocellular carcinoma, melanoma, renal cell or head and neck cancer. Study-wide points: CD4+ and CD8+ T cells in blood underwent clonal expansion by week 6 at 0.1 to 3.0 mg/kg.

Germline V gene data show CDR1 as KGHSH and CDR2 as LQKENI. Trimming shortened V by 2 bases and J by 5 bases, and 6 bases separated the two germline ends. CDR3 length: 13 residues. In regard to this clone: Its antigen is currently unknown.

Using immunoSEQ multiplex PCR, the repertoire was profiled, and TCRdb retains in-frame clones only, with some absent. This table has under 85,000 clones, approximately 86% appearing once. The sequencing here drew on CD4+ or CD8+ T cells sorted from blood, taken in a trial of the OX40 agonist ivuxolimab. V is TRBV18 and J is TRBJ2-2, with D possibly being TRBD2 (5 bases). This TCR was sampled from an adult with an advanced solid tumor such as melanoma, head and neck, liver or kidney cancer. The CDR3 sequence: CASSPGGTGELFF. The CDR3 DNA reads TGTGCCAGCTCACCAGGAGGAACCGGGGAGCTGTTTTTT.